This T cell receptor (beta chain) originates from a study of CD8+CD57+ T cells in acquired aplastic anemia. Study-wide context: DNA from sorted CD4+ and CD8+ cells averaged approximately 3.2 ug. The study obtained around 10 million reads on average for CD4+ cells from healthy donors. General study points: Some 28 CD8+ CDR3 sequences occurred in both the patients and the controls. Statistical testing detected no significant gap in CD8+ Simpson's diversity between patients and controls.

Worth noting for this clonotype: Antigen: not known.

This CDR3 spans 16 amino acids. The ends were cut back, 2 bases at V and 0 bases at J, with 9 bases in the middle. Germline CDR1 is KGHDR and CDR2 is SFDVKD. Profiling of TCR beta VDJ combinations and CDR3 sequences used genomic DNA as template. In TCRdb, the reads were re-called with MiXCR into one record per CDR3 protein. The table shows about 68,000 distinct CDR3 sequences, with around half occurring only once. The sequence came from a human donor in good health, serving as a control. The chain employs TRBV24-1 and TRBJ2-2; D not certain. Sequencing used sorted CD4+, CD8+, or CD8+CD57+ T cells (not recorded which) from PBMCs. The CDR3 is CATSDSAGPNTGELFF. CDR3 DNA sequence: TGTGCCACCAGTGATTCGGCAGGCCCGAACACCGGGGAGCTGTTTTTT.